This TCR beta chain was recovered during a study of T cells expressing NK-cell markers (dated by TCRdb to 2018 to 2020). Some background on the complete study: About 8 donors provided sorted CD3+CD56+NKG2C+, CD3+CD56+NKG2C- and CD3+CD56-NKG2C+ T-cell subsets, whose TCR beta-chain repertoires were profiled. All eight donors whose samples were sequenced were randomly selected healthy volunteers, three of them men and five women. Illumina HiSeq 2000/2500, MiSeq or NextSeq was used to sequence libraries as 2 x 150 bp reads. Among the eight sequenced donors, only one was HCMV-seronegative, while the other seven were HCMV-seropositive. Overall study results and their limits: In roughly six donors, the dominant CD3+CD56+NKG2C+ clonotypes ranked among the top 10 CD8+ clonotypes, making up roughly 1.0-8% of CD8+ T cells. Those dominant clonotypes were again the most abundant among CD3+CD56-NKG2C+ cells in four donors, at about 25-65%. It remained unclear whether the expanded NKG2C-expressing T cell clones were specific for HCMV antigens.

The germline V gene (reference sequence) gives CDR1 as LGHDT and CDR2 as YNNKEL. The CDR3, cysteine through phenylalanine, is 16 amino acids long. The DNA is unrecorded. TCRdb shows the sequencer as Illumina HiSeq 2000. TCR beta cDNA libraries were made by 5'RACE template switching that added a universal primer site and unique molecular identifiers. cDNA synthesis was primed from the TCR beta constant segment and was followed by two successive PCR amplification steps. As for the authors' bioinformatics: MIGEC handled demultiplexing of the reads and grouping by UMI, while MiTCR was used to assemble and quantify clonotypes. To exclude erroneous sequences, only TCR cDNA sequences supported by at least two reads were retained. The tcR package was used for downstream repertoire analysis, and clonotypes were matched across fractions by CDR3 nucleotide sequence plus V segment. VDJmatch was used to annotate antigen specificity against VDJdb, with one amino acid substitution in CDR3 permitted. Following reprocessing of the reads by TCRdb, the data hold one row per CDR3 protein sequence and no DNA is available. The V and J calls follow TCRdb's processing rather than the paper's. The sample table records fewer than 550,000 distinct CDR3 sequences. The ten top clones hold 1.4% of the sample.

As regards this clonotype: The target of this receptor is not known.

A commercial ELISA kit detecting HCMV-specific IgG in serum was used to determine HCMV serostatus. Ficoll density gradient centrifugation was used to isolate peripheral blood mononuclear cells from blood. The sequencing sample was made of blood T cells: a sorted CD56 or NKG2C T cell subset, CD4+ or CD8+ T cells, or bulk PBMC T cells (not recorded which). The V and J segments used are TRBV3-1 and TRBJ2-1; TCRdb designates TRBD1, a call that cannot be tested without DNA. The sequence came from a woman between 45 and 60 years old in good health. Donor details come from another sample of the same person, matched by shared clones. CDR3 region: CASSPPRPHSYNEQFF.